This T cell receptor beta chain was documented in a study of post-analysis software for immune sequencing data. Study-level findings and limits: People with multiple sclerosis had a significantly lower normalized Chao1 diversity than controls did. Analysis by F measure revealed that same-batch samples clustered strongly together.

This clonotype has a handful of counts. Its antigen is unidentified. Included in the TCR beta cDNA libraries were unique molecular identifiers. TCRdb processed the PCR reads anew with MiXCR; each CDR3 protein has one entry. In the table there are hundreds of thousands of distinct CDR3 sequences, about 32% of which are singletons. This clonotype was obtained from a girl aged 5-17 years with multiple sclerosis. The sequencing input was blood.

In nucleotides, the CDR3 is TGTGCCAGCCCCGGACGGAACTACGAGCAGTACTTC. Translation gives CASPGRNYEQYF. V gene TRBV2 combines with J gene TRBJ2-7; D gene unclear. The CDR3 spans 12 residues. Germline CDR1 reads SNHLY; CDR2 reads FYNNEI. Deletions cut 8 bases from V and 3 bases from J, with 11 bases between.